This TCR beta chain came from a study of T-cell memory formation after mild COVID-19. This clonotype has just a few counts. Germline CDR1 and CDR2: SGHRS and YFSETQ. Trimming took off 1 base at V and 7 bases at J, with 9 bases between the two ends. This CDR3 is built from 13 residues. TCRdb recomputed calls from the 5' RACE reads with MiXCR, one row per CDR3 protein. Here the sample spans fewer than 250,000 distinct CDR3 sequences, around 25% being singletons. The sequenced sample was PBMCs or a T cell subset sorted from them (not recorded which). The chain couples TRBV5-1 to TRBJ1-5; D remains unclear. This receptor was taken from an adult woman who had mild COVID-19 (a few samples of this study predate the infection). Cell type and time point are not known. The CDR3 protein is CASSLSVEQPQHF. CDR3 nucleotides: TGCGCCAGCAGCTTGAGTGTGGAACAGCCCCAGCATTTT.